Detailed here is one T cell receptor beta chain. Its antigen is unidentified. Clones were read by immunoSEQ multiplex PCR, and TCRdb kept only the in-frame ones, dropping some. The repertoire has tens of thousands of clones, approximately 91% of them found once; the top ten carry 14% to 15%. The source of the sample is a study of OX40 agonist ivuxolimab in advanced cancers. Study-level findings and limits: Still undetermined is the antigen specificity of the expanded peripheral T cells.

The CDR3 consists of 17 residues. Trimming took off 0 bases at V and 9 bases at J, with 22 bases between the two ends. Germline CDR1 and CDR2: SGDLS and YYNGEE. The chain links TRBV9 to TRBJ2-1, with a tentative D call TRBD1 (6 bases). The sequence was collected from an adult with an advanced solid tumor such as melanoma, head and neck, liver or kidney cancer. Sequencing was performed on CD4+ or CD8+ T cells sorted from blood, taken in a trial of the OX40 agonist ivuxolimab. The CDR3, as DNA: TGTGCCAGCAGCGTAGGCGGCGGGTCCTTGGGGGACATTGAGCAGTTCTTC. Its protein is CASSVGGGSLGDIEQFF.